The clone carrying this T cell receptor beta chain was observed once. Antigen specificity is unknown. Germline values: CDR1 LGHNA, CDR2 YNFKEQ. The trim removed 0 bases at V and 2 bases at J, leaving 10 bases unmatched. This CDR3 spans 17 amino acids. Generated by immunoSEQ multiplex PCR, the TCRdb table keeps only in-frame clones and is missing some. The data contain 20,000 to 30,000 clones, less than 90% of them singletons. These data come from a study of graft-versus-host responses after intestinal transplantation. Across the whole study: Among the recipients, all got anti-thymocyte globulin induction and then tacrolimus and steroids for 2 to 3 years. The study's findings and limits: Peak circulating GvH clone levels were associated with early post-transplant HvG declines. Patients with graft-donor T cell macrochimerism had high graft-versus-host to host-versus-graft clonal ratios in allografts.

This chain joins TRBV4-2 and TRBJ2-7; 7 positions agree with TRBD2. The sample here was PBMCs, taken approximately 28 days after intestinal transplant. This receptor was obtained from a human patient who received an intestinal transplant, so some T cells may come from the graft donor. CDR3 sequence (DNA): TGTGCCAGCAGCCAAGATTTGTCGTCTGGACTAGCCTACGAGCAGTACTTC. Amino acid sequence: CASSQDLSSGLAYEQYF.